A selection of T cell receptor beta chains follows, all from one sample in a study of blood T cell repertoires in COVID-19. Generated by immunoSEQ multiplex PCR, the TCRdb table keeps only in-frame clones and is missing some. Of around 150,000 clones detected, around 93% appear once; the ten largest clones hold 4.8%. The sequencing sample was made of peripheral blood. The receptors originated from a man aged 30-40 years with COVID-19, enrolled during active disease. CDR3s include the opening cysteine and the closing phenylalanine or tryptophan. Each record gives: D gene, clone size, V gene, J gene, CDR3 DNA, CDR3 protein. D genes are given only for firm matches. Some rows have no size entry. The others give once, few or many, or a class for an expanded clone.

>-|-|TRBV11-3|TRBJ2-1
TGTGCCAGCAGCTCTTACTCCTACAATGAGCAGTTCTTC
CASSSYSYNEQFF
>TRBD1|-|TRBV18|TRBJ1-5
TGTGCCAGCTCACCCTACCGACAGGGACAGCCCCAGCATTTT
CASSPYRQGQPQHF
>TRBD1|-|TRBV24-1|TRBJ2-3
TGTGCCACCAGGGACAGGGGTCCACAACCTACGCAGTATTTT
CATRDRGPQPTQYF
>TRBD1|-|TRBV10-3|TRBJ2-2
TGTGCCATCAGTCCCTGGACAGGGGACACCGGGGAGCTGTTTTTT
CAISPWTGDTGELFF
>-|-|TRBV7-3|TRBJ2-3
TGTGCCAGCAGCTTACGGGGGAGGCGCACAGATACGCAGTATTTT
CASSLRGRRTDTQYF
>-|-|TRBV25-1|TRBJ1-3
TGTGCCAGCAGTGAATCTAGGGGCCCTGGAAACACCATATATTTT
CASSESRGPGNTIYF
>TRBD1|-|TRBV6-2/TRBV6-3|TRBJ1-6
TGTGCCAGCAGTACTTACGGGACAGGGAATCCCAATTCACCCCTCCACTTT
CASSTYGTGNPNSPLHF
>-|-|TRBV7-8|TRBJ1-5
TGTGCCAGCAGCTTATTCCAGGGGCCTGATCAGCCCCAGCATTTT
CASSLFQGPDQPQHF
>TRBD1|once|TRBV5-1|TRBJ1-4
TGCGCCAGCAGCTCCCGGGACAGGGGGTGGGGAGATGAAAAACTGTTTTTT
CASSSRDRGWGDEKLFF
>-|-|TRBV6-4|TRBJ1-4
TGTGCCAGCTTCATCACTACTTATTCTAGTGAAAAACTGTTTTTT
CASFITTYSSEKLFF
>TRBD2|-|TRBV3-1/TRBV3-2|TRBJ2-1
TGTGCCAGCAGCCAAGGGACTAGCGAGTACAATGAGCAGTTCTTC
CASSQGTSEYNEQFF
>TRBD1|-|TRBV24-1|TRBJ1-4
TGTGCCACCAGTGATGGGTCGGACAGGGGGGATCGTAGTTCAAAACTGTTTTTT
CATSDGSDRGDRSSKLFF
>TRBD1|-|TRBV2|TRBJ1-3
TGTGCCACGGGAAAGGACAGGGAGATATTCGGAAACACCATATATTTT
CATGKDREIFGNTIYF
>TRBD1|once|TRBV18|TRBJ1-2
TGTGCCAGCTCACCCGCGGGACAGCAGAACTATGGCTACACCTTC
CASSPAGQQNYGYTF
>TRBD2|-|TRBV19|TRBJ2-3
TGTGCCAGTAGTATGGACACCTTAGCGGGGGGGCGTAAAGATACGCAGTATTTT
CASSMDTLAGGRKDTQYF
>-|-|TRBV27|TRBJ1-2
TGTGCCAGCAGTTCGGACAGACTTAACTATGGCTACACCTTC
CASSSDRLNYGYTF
>-|once|TRBV19|TRBJ1-6
TGTGCCAGTAGTATACGGGACAATAATTCACCCCTCCACTTT
CASSIRDNNSPLHF
>-|-|TRBV28|TRBJ2-1
TGTGCCAGCAGTTTAAACATTGACATATACAATGAGCAGTTCTTC
CASSLNIDIYNEQFF
>-|-|TRBV19|TRBJ1-2
TGTGCCAGTACCGAGGGGGACGAAGGCTACACCTTC
CASTEGDEGYTF
>TRBD1|-|TRBV6-6|TRBJ1-1
TGTGCCAGTCAGGGGGACACTGAAGCTTTCTTT
CASQGDTEAFF
>TRBD1|-|TRBV28|TRBJ1-5
TGTGCCAGCAGGATACAGGGGGTCGGCAATCAGCCCCAGCATTTT
CASRIQGVGNQPQHF
>TRBD1|-|TRBV27|TRBJ1-2
TGTGCCAGCAGTTTCCGGGACAGGGGGCGGAGTGGCTACACCTTC
CASSFRDRGRSGYTF
>TRBD1|-|TRBV4-3|TRBJ1-5
TGCGCCAGCAGCCCGGGACAGTGGCCTGGAGGGAGCAATCAGCCCCAGCATTTT
CASSPGQWPGGSNQPQHF
>TRBD2|-|TRBV9|TRBJ2-7
TGTGCCAGCAGCGTAGGGTGGACTAGCGCCGCCTACGAGCAGTACTTC
CASSVGWTSAAYEQYF
>-|-|TRBV7-3|TRBJ1-1
TGTGCCTCGGCGGGGCCGCCTTCCAACACTGAAGCTTTCTTT
CASAGPPSNTEAFF
>TRBD1|-|TRBV29-1|TRBJ2-7
TGCAGCGTTCGTGAGGGGGCGATCGAGCAGTACTTC
CSVREGAIEQYF
>TRBD1|once|TRBV27|TRBJ1-2
TGTGCCAGCAGTACCTTACCGGGCAGGGGGGTCTATGGCTACACCTTC
CASSTLPGRGVYGYTF
>-|-|TRBV10-3|TRBJ2-7
TGTGCCATCAGTGACGGGACAAGGGATAACGAGCAGTACTTC
CAISDGTRDNEQYF
>-|-|TRBV4-1|TRBJ2-5
TGCGCCAGCAGCCAAGGAAGTAGACAGCAAGAGACCCAGTACTTC
CASSQGSRQQETQYF
>TRBD1|-|TRBV5-8|TRBJ2-5
TGTGCCAGCAGCAGCCAGACAGGGCCGAGGGGAGAGACCCAGTACTTC
CASSSQTGPRGETQYF
>TRBD1|-|TRBV30|TRBJ1-3
TGTGCCTGGAGCGCTGGGACAGGCTCTGGAAACACCATATATTTT
CAWSAGTGSGNTIYF